Listed here are 26 T cell receptor beta chains from one sample, sequenced in a study of blood T cells in healthy people across ages. Primed by a sample-barcoded 5' primer and a J-beta primer mix, a second PCR proceeded for roughly 6 to 12 cycles. TCRdb re-called the 5' RACE reads with MiXCR, one entry per CDR3 protein. The sample contains 1.2 million to 1.5 million distinct CDR3 sequences, around 59% of which appear only once. Sequenced sample: blood. These receptors were taken from a man aged 18 to 35 in good health.

The V gene is TRBV27, the J gene TRBJ2-7; 8 bases are shared with TRBD1. This CDR3 is built from 14 residues. CDR1 and CDR2 from the germline V gene are MNHEY and SMNVEV (reference sequence). The V and J ends lost 5 bases and 3 bases, in that order; junction bases with no gene match: 6. The CDR3: CASSTRGPYYEQYF. The CDR3 nucleotides read TGTGCCAGCAGTACCAGGGGGCCCTACTACGAGCAGTACTTC.

The V gene is TRBV6-5, the J gene TRBJ2-5; 8 bases are a match to TRBD2. The J call is in doubt because the DNA end fits TRBJ2-7 better. Per the germline V gene, CDR1 is MNHEY and CDR2 is SVGAGI. The CDR3 consists of 15 residues. The CDR3 region is CASSYSGGGTSEQYF. CDR3 bases: TGTGCCAGCAGTTACTCTGGCGGGGGGACATCCGAGCAGTACTTC.

V usage is TRBV15 and J usage is TRBJ2-1; weak D call: TRBD1 (5 bases). V dropped 0 bases and J dropped 5 bases, with 11 bases sitting between them. Germline loops: CDR1 LNHNV, CDR2 YYDKDF (reference sequence). The CDR3 has 15 amino acids. DNA for the CDR3: TGTGCCACCAGCAGAGATTTAACAGGACACAATGAGCAGTTCTTC. As protein: CATSRDLTGHNEQFF.

In its sample, this clonotype was seen a few times. The chain joins TRBV27 to TRBJ1-5; 7 nucleotides match TRBD1. The trim removed 5 bases at V and 7 bases at J, leaving 11 bases unmatched. This CDR3 has 15 amino acids. Per germline, CDR1 MNHEY and CDR2 SMNVEV (reference sequence). The CDR3 loop is CASSPSPTGDQPQHF. CDR3 DNA sequence: TGTGCCAGCAGTCCTAGCCCCACAGGGGACCAGCCCCAGCATTTT.

The table lists this clonotype with a count of one. The chain joins TRBV29-1 to TRBJ1-1; 7 positions match TRBD1. The CDR3 totals 12 residues. CDR1 and CDR2 from the germline V gene are SQVTM and ANQGSEA. The CDR3 DNA is TGCGGATCCCTTGGAGGGGGCTCTGAAGCTTTCTTT. Translation gives CGSLGGGSEAFF.

The chain joins TRBV6-5 to TRBJ2-1; 11 positions agree with TRBD2. The CDR3 has 14 residues. The trim removed 8 bases at V and 6 bases at J, leaving 6 bases unmatched. The V gene's germline CDR1 is MNHEY and CDR2 SVGAGI. The CDR3 DNA reads as TGTGCCAGCCAGACACTAGCGGGAGCCAATGAGCAGTTCTTC. Translating it yields CASQTLAGANEQFF.

This sequence joins TRBV20-1 and TRBJ2-3; D ambiguous. The V and J ends lost 1 base and 6 bases respectively, with 11 bases between them. The germline V gene has CDR1 DFQATT and CDR2 SNEGSKA (reference sequence). The CDR3 is made up of 13 amino acids. CDR3 bases: TGCAGTGCTAGAGGTCAGAACTCTGATACGCAGTATTTT. Translation: CSARGQNSDTQYF.

This clonotype was recorded a few times. The chain has TRBV7-9 and TRBJ2-3; D is undetermined. Germline V gene sequence: CDR1 SEHNR, CDR2 FQNEAQ (reference sequence). Trimming pared 2 bases from V and 2 bases from J, leaving 14 bases between. The CDR3 covers 16 residues. CDR3 nucleotides: TGTGCCAGCAGCTTATCACGGGTTGGAAACACAGATACGCAGTATTTT. Its protein is CASSLSRVGNTDTQYF.

V usage is TRBV6-1 and J usage is TRBJ2-7; TRBD2 matches 7 bases. The end of the DNA fits TRBJ2-5 better, so the J call may be wrong. The CDR3 contains 16 residues. Germline CDR1 MNHNS, CDR2 SASEGT. The CDR3 loop reads CASRDMLAGVSETQYF. CDR3 bases: TGTGCCAGCAGGGATATGTTGGCGGGAGTGTCTGAGACCCAGTACTTC.

The chain joins TRBV7-6 to TRBJ2-5; 7 bases are shared with TRBD1. Judging by the DNA end, TRBJ2-7 fits better; the J call may be wrong. This CDR3 comprises 14 residues. The germline CDR1 and CDR2 sequences are SGHVS and FNYEAQ. The CDR3 DNA reads as TGTGCCAGCAGCGTAGGGGACAGACCCTACGAGCAGTACTTC. Its protein product is CASSVGDRPYEQYF.

This clonotype was seen more than once but under ten times. The V call is TRBV4-2, the J call TRBJ2-3; D is possibly TRBD2 (6 bases). Trimming left V 4 bases short and J 1 base short, with 15 bases between. CDR1 and CDR2 from the germline V gene are LGHNA and YNFKEQ. The CDR3 totals 16 residues. The CDR3 spells CASSRLGEVGTDTQYF. The CDR3 nucleotides are TGTGCCAGCAGCCGCCTTGGGGAGGTGGGCACAGATACGCAGTATTTT.

This clonotype was counted only a few times. V is TRBV11-2 and J is TRBJ2-3; TRBD2 might be the D (6 bases). The germline V gene has CDR1 SGHAT and CDR2 FQNNGV. The length of the CDR3 is 15 residues. Trimming removed 8 bases at V and 1 base at J, with 16 bases between. The CDR3, as DNA: TGTGCCAGCCGCCGGGACTCCAAAGGCACAGATACGCAGTATTTT. It translates to CASRRDSKGTDTQYF.

The V and J genes are TRBV20-1 and TRBJ2-5, with 16 bases aligning to TRBD2. The DNA end lines up better with TRBJ2-7; the J call may be wrong. The CDR3 has 16 residues. Per the germline V gene, CDR1 is DFQATT and CDR2 is SNEGSKA (reference sequence). The CDR3 here is CSAREGTSGRAYEQYF. CDR3 coding DNA: TGCAGTGCTAGAGAGGGGACTAGCGGGAGGGCCTACGAGCAGTACTTC.

The rearrangement links TRBV6-1 to TRBJ1-1; 9 positions match TRBD1. This CDR3 is built from 18 residues. After removal of 6 bases from V and 2 bases from J, the junction contained 16 bases not matched to a gene. Germline lookup yields CDR1 MNHNS and CDR2 SASEGT. In DNA, the CDR3 is TGTGCCAGCAGCCTGACGATGTACCCGGGACAGGGTAACACTGAAGCTTTCTTT. It yields the protein CASSLTMYPGQGNTEAFF.

This rearrangement joins TRBV15 to TRBJ1-4; the D gene is possibly TRBD1 (5 bases). V lost 5 bases and J 0 bases, leaving 10 bases between the germline ends. CDR1 is LNHNV and CDR2 is YYDKDF in the germline V gene (reference sequence). The CDR3 loop spans 15 amino acids. The CDR3 coding sequence is TGTGCCACCAGCGAGGGACCGGCAACTAATGAAAAACTGTTTTTT. It yields the protein CATSEGPATNEKLFF.

The rearrangement uses TRBV3-1 and TRBJ2-5; D could derive from TRBD1 or TRBD2 (5 bases each). With the DNA end fitting TRBJ2-7 better, the J assignment may be wrong. The CDR3 has 14 residues. Germline V gene data show CDR1 as LGHDT and CDR2 as YNNKEL (reference sequence). Here the CDR3 reads CASSVGGGGNEQYF. CDR3 coding DNA: TGTGCCAGCAGCGTAGGTGGTGGGGGTAACGAGCAGTACTTC.

The rearrangement links TRBV21-1 to TRBJ1-6; the D call of TRBD1 is as the table states it, not checked on the DNA. TRBV21-1 is a documented pseudogene. This CDR3 comprises 17 residues. The CDR3 bases are TGTGCCAGCAGCCCCCAGGCAGGGCGCGTCGATAATTCACCCCTCCACTTT. Translating gives CASSPQAGRVDNSPLHF.

The chain recombines TRBV4-1 with TRBJ1-3, with D unclear. The CDR3 totals 10 residues. Germline loops: CDR1 MGHRA, CDR2 YSYEKL. The ends were cut back, 8 bases at V and 4 bases at J, with 3 bases in the middle. The CDR3: CASYGNTIYF. CDR3 bases: TGCGCCAGCTACGGAAACACCATATATTTT.

The rearrangement joins TRBV12-3 or TRBV12-4 to TRBJ2-1, with no clear D. Trimming stripped 5 bases from V and 3 bases from J, with 8 bases between. The CDR3 length is 13 residues. DNA for the CDR3: TGTGCCAGCAGTGTAACCAACTACAATGAGCAGTTCTTC. This gives the protein CASSVTNYNEQFF.

The chain combines TRBV20-1 with TRBJ2-7; D call uncertain. Germline CDR1 is DFQATT and CDR2 is SNEGSKA (reference sequence). The germline V and J ends were trimmed by 3 bases and 5 bases, with 14 bases remaining between them. The length of the CDR3 is 13 residues. CDR3 bases: TGCAGTGCTAGGCCACCCCTAAGGCACGAGCAGTACTTC. It codes for CSARPPLRHEQYF.

The rearrangement uses TRBV20-1 and TRBJ1-5; tentative D call: TRBD1 (6 bases). The germline CDR1 and CDR2 sequences are DFQATT and SNEGSKA (reference sequence). The CDR3 length is 15 residues. V was pared by 0 bases and J by 7 bases, with 16 bases between. The CDR3 here is CSARDSQGIAQPQHF. As DNA, the CDR3 is TGCAGTGCTAGAGATTCTCAGGGGATTGCACAGCCCCAGCATTTT.

The chain recombines TRBV6-2 or TRBV6-3 with TRBJ1-4; 8 positions match TRBD1. V trimming: 4 bases; J trimming: 4 bases; junction bases outside the gene matches: 11. Germline CDR1 MNHEY, CDR2 SVGEGT. The CDR3 runs to 17 residues. CDR3 in DNA: TGTGCCAGCAGTTCCAACGCAGGGGGCAGCAATAATGAAAAACTGTTTTTT. Its protein is CASSSNAGGSNNEKLFF.

The chain uses TRBV5-1 and TRBJ1-2; no firm D call. Trimming cost V 0 bases and J 5 bases, with 14 bases left between them. CDR1 is SGHRS, CDR2 YFSETQ, per germline. The CDR3 runs 15 residues. Written as DNA, the CDR3 is TGCGCCAGCAGCTTGGAGCCGCCTTCCTGGTATGGCTACACCTTC. Translation: CASSLEPPSWYGYTF.

This chain joins TRBV4-2 and TRBJ2-1, with 10 positions matching TRBD2. The CDR3 length is 17 residues. CDR1 and CDR2 (germline): LGHNA, YNFKEQ. The J segment lost 3 bases and the V segment lost 2 bases, leaving 7 bases of the junction unmatched. CDR3 sequence reads: CASSQSGIAGGYNEQFF. For the CDR3, the DNA is TGTGCCAGCAGCCAAAGCGGGATAGCGGGGGGCTACAATGAGCAGTTCTTC.

The chain couples TRBV21-1 to TRBJ2-4. The assigned J gene may be wrong: the sequence end matches TRBJ2-7 better. TRBV21-1 is described as a pseudogene. The CDR3 has 12 amino acids. DNA for the CDR3: TGTGCCAGCAGCATAGGTTCAGTCGAGCAGTACTTC. Protein: CASSIGSVEQYF.

This clonotype was counted a few times. This rearrangement joins TRBV20-1 to TRBJ2-1; TRBD1 agrees at 8 bases. Looked up from germline, CDR1 is DFQATT and CDR2 is SNEGSKA (reference sequence). V was pared by 0 bases and J by 4 bases, with 5 bases of the junction left unmatched. The CDR3 has 15 amino acids. The CDR3 reads CSAREPDREYNEQFF. The CDR3 nucleotides are TGCAGTGCTAGAGAACCGGACAGGGAGTACAATGAGCAGTTCTTC.